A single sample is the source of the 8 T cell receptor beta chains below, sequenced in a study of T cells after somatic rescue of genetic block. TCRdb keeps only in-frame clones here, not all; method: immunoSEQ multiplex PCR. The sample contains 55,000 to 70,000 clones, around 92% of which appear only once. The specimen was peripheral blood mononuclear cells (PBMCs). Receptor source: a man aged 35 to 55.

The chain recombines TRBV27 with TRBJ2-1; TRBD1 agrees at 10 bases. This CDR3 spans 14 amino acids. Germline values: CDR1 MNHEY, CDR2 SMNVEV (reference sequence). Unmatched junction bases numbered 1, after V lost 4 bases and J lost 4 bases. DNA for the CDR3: TGTGCCAGCAGTTCGGGACAGGGGTACAATGAGCAGTTCTTC. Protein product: CASSSGQGYNEQFF.

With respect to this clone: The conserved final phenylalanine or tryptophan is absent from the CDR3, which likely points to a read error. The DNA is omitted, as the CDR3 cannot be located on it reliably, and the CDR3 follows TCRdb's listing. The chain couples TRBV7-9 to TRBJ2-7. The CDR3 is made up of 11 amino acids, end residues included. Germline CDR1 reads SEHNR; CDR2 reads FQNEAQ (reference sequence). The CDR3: CASSSDSLTSI.

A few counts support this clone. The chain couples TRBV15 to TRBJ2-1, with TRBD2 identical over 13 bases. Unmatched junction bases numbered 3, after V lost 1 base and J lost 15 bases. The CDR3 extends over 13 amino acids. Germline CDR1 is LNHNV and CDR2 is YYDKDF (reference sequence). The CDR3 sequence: CATSRGLAGGTFF. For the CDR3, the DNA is TGTGCCACCAGCAGAGGACTAGCGGGGGGCACGTTCTTC.

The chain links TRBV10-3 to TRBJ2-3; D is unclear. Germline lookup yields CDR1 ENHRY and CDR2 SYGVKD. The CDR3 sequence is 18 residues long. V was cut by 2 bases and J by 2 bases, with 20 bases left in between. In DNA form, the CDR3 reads TGTGCCATCAGTGAGACAACCCGCGCGGCCCCTTACACAGATACGCAGTATTTT. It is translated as CAISETTRAAPYTDTQYF.

CDR3 sequence reads: CASSLGLLADNEQFF. The DNA of the CDR3 is TGCGCCAGCAGCCTAGGATTACTAGCTGACAATGAGCAGTTCTTC. The genes are TRBV4-3 and TRBJ2-1; TRBD2 is a possible D gene (6 bases). Trimming removed 4 bases from V and 5 bases from J, with 15 bases in between. The CDR3 spans 15 residues. The germline CDR1 and CDR2 sequences are LGHNA and YSLEER.

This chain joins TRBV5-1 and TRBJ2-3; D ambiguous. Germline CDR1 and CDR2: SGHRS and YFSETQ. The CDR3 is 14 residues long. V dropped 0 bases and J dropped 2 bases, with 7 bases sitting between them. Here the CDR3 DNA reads TGCGCCAGCAGCTTGGGGCGGACCACAGATACGCAGTATTTT. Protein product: CASSLGRTTDTQYF.

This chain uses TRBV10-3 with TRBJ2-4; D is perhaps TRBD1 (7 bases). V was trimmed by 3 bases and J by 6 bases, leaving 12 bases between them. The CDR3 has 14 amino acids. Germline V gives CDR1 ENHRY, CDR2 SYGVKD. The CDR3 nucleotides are TGTGCCATCAGTGACAGGGGGGCAGGAAACATTCAGTACTTC. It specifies CAISDRGAGNIQYF.

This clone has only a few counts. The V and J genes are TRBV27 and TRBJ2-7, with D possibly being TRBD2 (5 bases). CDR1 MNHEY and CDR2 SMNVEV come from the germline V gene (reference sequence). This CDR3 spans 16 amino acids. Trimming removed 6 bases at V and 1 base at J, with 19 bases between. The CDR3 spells CASREFAVRGSYEQYF. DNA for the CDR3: TGTGCCAGCAGAGAATTTGCGGTACGGGGTTCCTACGAGCAGTACTTC.